Sequencing of this T cell receptor (beta chain) was carried out in a study of blood T cell repertoires in COVID-19. Looking at the study overall: The United States, Italy and Spain were the sources of the acute and convalescent COVID-19 samples. Nucleic acid was either cDNA or gDNA, and it came from T cells, B-cell-depleted T cells, or PBMCs.

Original analysis: Quantification of nucleated cells was approximated via reference gene primer amplification. TCRdb's table, derived via immunoSEQ multiplex PCR, lists solely in-frame clones and lacks some. The V and J calls and clone size come from that table; D and trimming were worked out from the DNA. The sample contains about 35,000 clones, 90% of which appear only once. Germline V gene sequence: CDR1 SQVTM, CDR2 ANQGSEA. This CDR3 comprises 18 residues. With 3 bases clipped from V and 0 bases from J, the junction kept 16 bases outside the gene matches. This clone was counted only a few times. The receptor was derived from a man of 80 years or more with acute or convalescent COVID-19. This chain links TRBV29-1 with TRBJ1-2, with TRBD1 matching over 7 bases. The sequenced sample consisted of peripheral blood. The CDR3, as DNA: TGCAGCGTTGATCACTATGGAAGACAGGGCACCGCTAACTATGGCTACACCTTC. It codes for CSVDHYGRQGTANYGYTF.